The rows below give T cell receptor beta chains drawn from one sample of a study of control samples from healthy donors and cancer patients. Using immunoSEQ multiplex PCR, the repertoire was profiled, and TCRdb retains in-frame clones only, with some absent. The sample holds about 69,000 clones, about four fifths seen once. The sample consisted of PBMCs. The receptors were sampled from a woman in her 50s with lung cancer. CDR3s leave out the opening cysteine and the closing phenylalanine or tryptophan.

CDR3 protein | V gene
ASSLKQENSYGYT | TRBV4-2
ASSFSVGPSYEQY | TRBV7-9
ASSPGTQETQY | TRBV9
ASGRSNQPQH | TRBV6-6
ASSDPAGGTLYNEQF | TRBV6-1
ASSPTRGISNTEAF | TRBV7-9
ASSPDEGSNQPQH | TRBV18
ASSRNTEAF | TRBV12-3/TRBV12-4
ASSLGLLTEAF | TRBV7-2
ASGPRTSGGADTQY | TRBV5-4
ASSLAPSGANVLT | TRBV5-6
ASTSGPGEKLF | TRBV5-1
SPWVTGEKRGNQPQH | TRBV29-1
SVEGNYEQY | TRBV29-1
ASSYNGQNTEAF | TRBV6-5
ASRPLAPTNEQF | TRBV7-2
ASKGRLYGYT | TRBV2
ASSEGQGAFQF | TRBV6-1
AWRSQPNTEAF | TRBV30
ASSRTGFTEAF | TRBV6-5
ASSLSGGRSNQPQH | TRBV27
ASIAADTQY | TRBV19
SAAGDYGYT | TRBV29-1
ASSLDRFNEKLF | TRBV4-3
ASSQDRGNEKLF | TRBV11-2
ASRGGNTDTQY | TRBV7-3
ASSRTGANYGYT | TRBV18
ASSDSSGRGYT | TRBV6-4
ASISLNTEAF | TRBV25-1
ASSGLGGESGELF | TRBV5-4
ANSFGTGRPPV | TRBV28
ASSQPGSSAEAF | TRBV3-1/TRBV3-2
ASIGQGAF | TRBV28
SVDQGYSDTEAF | TRBV29-1
ASSNRGAVNQPQH | TRBV19
ASSYRGENTIY | TRBV4-3